This T cell receptor beta chain emerged from a study of OX40 agonist ivuxolimab in advanced cancers. Study-level information: A male proportion of 82.7% was recorded, with mean age around 60 years and range about 23 to 90. Participants could have had prior anti-PD-1, anti-PD-L1 or anti-CTLA-4 therapy, and more than 35% had some. Regarding the study as a whole: Dosing at 0.1 to 3.0 mg/kg was accompanied by clonal expansion of CD4+ and CD8+ blood T cells by week 6.

The CDR3 runs 16 residues. V lost 2 bases, J lost 0 bases, and 11 bases lay in between. Germline lookup yields CDR1 MNHNY and CDR2 SVGAGI (reference sequence). Blood was sampled at baseline, cycle 4 day 1, and cycle 7 day 1. A word on this clone: Its antigen remains unknown.

TCRdb keeps only in-frame clones here, not all; method: immunoSEQ multiplex PCR. This sample has 85,000 or so clones; about 86% occur once, and the top ten carry 2%. Material: CD4+ or CD8+ T cells sorted from blood, obtained in a trial of the OX40 agonist ivuxolimab. The rearrangement joins TRBV6-6 to TRBJ1-5; D unresolved. This TCR came from an adult with an advanced solid tumor such as melanoma, head and neck, liver or kidney cancer. In nucleotides, the CDR3 is TGTGCCAGCAGTTACGGCGCAGGTTCTAGCAATCAGCCCCAGCATTTT. Encoded protein: CASSYGAGSSNQPQHF.